This T cell receptor beta chain was observed in a study of spatial heterogeneity in lung cancer. This clonotype was counted many times. Noted time point: sample taken at primary tumor resection. The J segment lost 2 bases and the V segment lost 6 bases, leaving 4 bases of the junction unmatched. Germline CDR1 DFQATT, CDR2 SNEGSKA (reference sequence). CDR3 size: 13 residues. TCRdb fed the 5' RACE reads into MiXCR, producing one record per CDR3 protein. The sample has 40,000 or so distinct CDR3 sequences; 7.5% to 8% are singletons. The sequence came from a male donor with early-stage non-small cell lung cancer. The V gene is TRBV20-1, the J gene TRBJ1-5; 7 nucleotides line up with TRBD1. The sequencing used PBMCs, collected at surgery. The CDR3 DNA sequence: TGCAGTGCCCAGGGACAGCGCAATCAGCCCCAGCATTTT. Its protein product is CSAQGQRNQPQHF.